This T cell receptor (beta chain) was profiled in a study of T cells in Graves' hyperthyroidism and ophthalmopathy. Trimming cost V 10 bases and J 3 bases; bases outside gene matches: 7. The CDR3 sequence is 14 residues long. Study results and limitations: Appearing also in blood were most of the thyroid clonotypes expanded above 0.001.

A word on this clonotype: The antigen is unknown.

Template material for amplifying TCR beta CDR3 regions consisted of RNA transcripts. When the TCR CDR3 underwent first-round RT-PCR, the HTBI primer set was used. A single record per CDR3 protein comes from TCRdb applying MiXCR to the multiplex PCR reads. The sample includes roughly 300,000 distinct CDR3 sequences, approximately 26% seen only once; the top ten take approximately 25%. The source of this sequence is a man aged 35-49 years with Graves' hyperthyroidism that later progressed to Graves' ophthalmopathy. This sequence joins TRBV12-3 or TRBV12-4 and TRBJ1-5, with TRBD1 identical over 9 bases. The sample taken for sequencing was blood. CDR3: CAIQGAGPNQPQHF. In DNA, the CDR3 is TGTGCCATACAGGGGGCCGGTCCCAATCAGCCCCAGCATTTT.